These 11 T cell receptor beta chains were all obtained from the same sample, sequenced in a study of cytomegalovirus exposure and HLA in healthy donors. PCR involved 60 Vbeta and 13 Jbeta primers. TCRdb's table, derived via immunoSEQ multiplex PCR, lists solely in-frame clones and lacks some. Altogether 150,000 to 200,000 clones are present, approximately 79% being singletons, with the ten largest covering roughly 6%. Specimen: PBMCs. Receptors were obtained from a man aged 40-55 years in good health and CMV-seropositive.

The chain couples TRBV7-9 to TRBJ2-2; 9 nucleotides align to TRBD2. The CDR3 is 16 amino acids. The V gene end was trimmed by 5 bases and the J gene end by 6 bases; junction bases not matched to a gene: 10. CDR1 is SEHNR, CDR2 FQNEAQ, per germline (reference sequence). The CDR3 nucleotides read TGTGCCAGCAGCCCAGCGGCGGGAGGGCCGGCCGGGGAGCTGTTTTTT. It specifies CASSPAAGGPAGELFF.

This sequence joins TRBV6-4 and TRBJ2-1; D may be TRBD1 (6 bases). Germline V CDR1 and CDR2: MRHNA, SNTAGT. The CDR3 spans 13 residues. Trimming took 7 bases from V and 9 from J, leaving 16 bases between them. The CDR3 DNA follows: TGTGCCAGCAAACAGGGTAAGGGGACTGAGCAGTTCTTC. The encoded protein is CASKQGKGTEQFF.

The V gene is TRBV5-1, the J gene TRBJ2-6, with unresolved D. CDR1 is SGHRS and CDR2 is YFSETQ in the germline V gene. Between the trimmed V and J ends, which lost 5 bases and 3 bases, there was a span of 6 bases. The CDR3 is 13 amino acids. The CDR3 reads CASSTNGANVLTF. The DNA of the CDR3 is TGCGCCAGCAGTACTAATGGGGCCAACGTCCTGACTTTC.

CDR3 DNA sequence: TGTGCCAGCAGTTACGACAGATCAACTAATGAAAAACTGTTTTTT. The encoded protein is CASSYDRSTNEKLFF. The chain joins TRBV6-5 to TRBJ1-4; perhaps TRBD1 as D (5 bases). Germline CDR1 is MNHEY and CDR2 is SVGAGI. The CDR3 has 15 amino acids. Trimming pared 2 bases from V and 0 bases from J, leaving 7 bases between.

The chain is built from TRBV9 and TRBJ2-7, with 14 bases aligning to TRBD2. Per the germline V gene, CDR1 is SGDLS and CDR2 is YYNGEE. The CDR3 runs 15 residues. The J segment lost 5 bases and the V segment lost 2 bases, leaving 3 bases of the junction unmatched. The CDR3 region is CASSVGLAGDHEQYF. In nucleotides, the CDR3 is TGTGCCAGCAGCGTGGGACTAGCGGGAGATCACGAGCAGTACTTC.

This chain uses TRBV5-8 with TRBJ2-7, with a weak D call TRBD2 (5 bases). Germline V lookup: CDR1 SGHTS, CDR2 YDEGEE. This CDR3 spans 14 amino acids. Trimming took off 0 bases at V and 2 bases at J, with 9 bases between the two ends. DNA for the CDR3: TGTGCCAGCAGCTTGGGCCTAGCCACCTACGAGCAGTACTTC. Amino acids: CASSLGLATYEQYF.

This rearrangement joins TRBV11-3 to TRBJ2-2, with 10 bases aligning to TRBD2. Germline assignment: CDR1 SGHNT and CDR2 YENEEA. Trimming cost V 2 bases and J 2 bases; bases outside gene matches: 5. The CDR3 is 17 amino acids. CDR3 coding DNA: TGTGCCAGCAGCTTACTTAGCGGGAGGTTAAACACCGGGGAGCTGTTTTTT. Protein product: CASSLLSGRLNTGELFF.

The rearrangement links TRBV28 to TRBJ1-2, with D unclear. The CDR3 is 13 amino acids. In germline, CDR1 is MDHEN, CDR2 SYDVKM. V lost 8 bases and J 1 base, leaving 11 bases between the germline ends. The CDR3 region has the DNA TGTGCCAGCGGTAGGAGACTTAACTATGGCTACACCTTC. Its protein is CASGRRLNYGYTF.

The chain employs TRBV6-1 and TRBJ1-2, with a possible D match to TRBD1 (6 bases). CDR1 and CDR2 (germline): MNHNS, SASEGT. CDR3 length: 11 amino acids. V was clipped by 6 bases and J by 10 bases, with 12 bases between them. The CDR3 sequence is CASRGDTLYTF. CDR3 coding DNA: TGTGCCAGCAGGGGGGACACCCTCTACACCTTC.

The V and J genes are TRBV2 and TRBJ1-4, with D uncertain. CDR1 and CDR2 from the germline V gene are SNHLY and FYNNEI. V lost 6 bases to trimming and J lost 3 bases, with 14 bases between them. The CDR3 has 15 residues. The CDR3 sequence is CASSLNSGPNEKLFF. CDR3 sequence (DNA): TGTGCCAGCAGCCTAAACAGCGGTCCTAATGAAAAACTGTTTTTT.

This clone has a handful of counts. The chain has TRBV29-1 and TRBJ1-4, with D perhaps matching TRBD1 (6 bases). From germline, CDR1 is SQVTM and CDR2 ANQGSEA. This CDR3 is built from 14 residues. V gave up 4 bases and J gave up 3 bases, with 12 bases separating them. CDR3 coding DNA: TGCAGCGTTGTAGGGGGTGCGGCTAATGAAAAACTGTTTTTT. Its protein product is CSVVGGAANEKLFF. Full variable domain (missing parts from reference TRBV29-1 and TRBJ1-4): SAVISQKPSRDICQRGTSLTIQCQVDSQVTMMFWYRQQPGQSLTLIATANQGSEATYESGFVIDKFPISRPNLTFSTLTVSNMSPEDSSIYLCSVVGGAANEKLFFGSGTQLSVL.